The T cell receptor (beta chain) under discussion was sequenced for a study of T cell responses to AZD1222 COVID-19 vaccine. The repertoire was sequenced with immunoSEQ multiplex PCR; TCRdb's copy has only in-frame clones and lacks some. The table has fewer than 200,000 clones, about 90% seen once. Unmatched junction bases numbered 4, after V lost 2 bases and J lost 1 base. This CDR3 is 15 amino acids long. Germline V gene data show CDR1 as KGHSH and CDR2 as LQKENI. This clone was counted once. Antigen specificity is unknown. Study-level results: The donors showed a predominance of white British ancestry and of females, with possible underestimation of clonal diversity. Spike-specific TCR breadth and depth went up after people got two AZD1222 doses. Per reports, nearly half of all spike-specific TCRs target regions that are unmutated in variants.

The V call is TRBV18, the J call TRBJ1-1; 7 nucleotides align to TRBD1. The receptor was isolated from an adult in good health. Sample: peripheral blood, taken on day 0 of MenACWY control vaccination. As DNA, the CDR3 is TGTGCCAGCTCACCAGTAGGGGGCAGGAACACTGAAGCTTTCTTT. Encoded protein: CASSPVGGRNTEAFF.